This note documents a single T cell receptor (beta chain) sequence. Antigen specificity is unknown. The germline CDR1 and CDR2 sequences are SEHNR and FQNEAQ (reference sequence). Trimming left V 2 bases short and J 9 bases short, with 8 bases between. The CDR3 contains 13 residues. This record comes from a study of CD8 T cells in Susac syndrome. Reverse transcription of 0.5 to 1 ug RNA was performed with random hexamers. Amplification of TCR beta CDR3 was carried out by immunoSEQ multiplex PCR, which covered 54 Vbeta and 13 Jbeta segments. TCRdb independently ran MiXCR on the immunoSEQ multiplex PCR reads; one entry per CDR3 protein. The data hold over 80,000 distinct CDR3 sequences, with roughly 91% observed a single time. General study points: The study conceded that its TCR sequencing and HLA analysis involved relatively few individuals.

High-throughput TCR beta sequencing covered peripheral CD8+ and CD4+ T cells. The TCR comes from a human donor in good health. The chain combines TRBV7-9 with TRBJ1-6; no clear D. The sequenced material came from CD8+ T cells from PBMCs. Written as DNA, the CDR3 is TGTGCCAGCAGCTTACCCGGAGTTTCACCCCTCCACTTT. Protein: CASSLPGVSPLHF.